Here is one TCR beta chain with its context. Its specificity is not known. Cells designated naive CD8 were CD45RO-negative and were positively selected for CCR7, with terminally differentiated effector memory CD45RA+ cells excluded. CDR1 and CDR2 (germline): SGHDT, YYEEEE. Trimming pared 0 bases from V and 0 bases from J, leaving 11 bases between. This CDR3 is 16 amino acids long. These data originate in a study of shared clonotypes between healthy human individuals. TCRdb's copy holds only in-frame clones and misses some; the assay was immunoSEQ multiplex PCR. The data show 550,000 to 600,000 clones, with 95% to 98% seen just once and 0.3% held by the top ten. General study findings and limits: A few donors had about 5% of their naive CD4 clonotypes in common. A reduction in generation probabilities was seen for non-shared clonotypes relative to those shared by all four donors. Enrolling few donors narrowed the genetic and exposure-history diversity that was represented.

The chain carries TRBV5-6 and TRBJ2-3; maybe TRBD2 (5 bases). The sequenced sample was naive CD8+ T cells sorted from blood. The clonotype was recovered from a man aged 25 to 40 in good health. CDR3 loop: CASSLGTRASTDTQYF. CDR3 coding DNA: TGTGCCAGCAGCTTGGGAACTAGGGCTAGCACAGATACGCAGTATTTT.